A single sample is the source of the 28 T cell receptor beta chains below, sequenced in a study of blood T cell repertoires in COVID-19. The method was immunoSEQ multiplex PCR; TCRdb's version includes in-frame clones alone and lacks a portion of them. The top ten hold under 30% of the sample, which has 85,000 to 90,000 clones, roughly 86% seen once. Input material: peripheral blood. The receptors shown here come from a human donor in a cohort sampled during active COVID-19.

This clone was seen just once. The chain links TRBV5-8 to TRBJ1-2, with a weak D call TRBD1 (6 bases). The ends were cut back, 4 bases at V and 11 bases at J, with 15 bases in the middle. CDR1 is SGHTS, CDR2 YDEGEE, per germline. This CDR3 has 12 amino acids. The CDR3 coding sequence is TGTGCCAGCAGCCGGGACACAAGAGGGTACACCTTC. Its protein is CASSRDTRGYTF.

V gene TRBV6-5 combines with J gene TRBJ1-1; D may be TRBD1 (5 bases). V was cut by 0 bases and J by 10 bases, with 6 bases left in between. Germline V gives CDR1 MNHEY, CDR2 SVGAGI. CDR3 size: 11 residues. This CDR3 is CASSYSGGAFF. For the CDR3, the DNA is TGTGCCAGCAGTTACTCGGGGGGAGCTTTCTTT.

The genes are TRBV7-9 and TRBJ2-7; maybe TRBD2 (5 bases). V was shortened by 1 base and J by 0 bases, with 10 bases between the two germline ends. Germline CDR1 and CDR2: SEHNR and FQNEAQ (reference sequence). The CDR3 sequence is 15 residues long. The CDR3, as DNA: TGTGCCAGCAGCTTAGTGGTAGGGAGCTCCTACGAGCAGTACTTC. Protein sequence: CASSLVVGSSYEQYF.

This clone has at least ten counts. This rearrangement joins TRBV4-1 to TRBJ2-7; 9 bases fit TRBD2. Germline loops: CDR1 MGHRA, CDR2 YSYEKL. The CDR3 totals 15 residues. Trimming cost V 1 base and J 6 bases; bases outside gene matches: 7. CDR3 DNA: TGCGCCAGCAGCCAAGGCCTAGCGGGGTCGTCCGAGCAGTACTTC. Its protein is CASSQGLAGSSEQYF.

The V gene is TRBV7-8, the J gene TRBJ1-1, with unresolved D. Germline lookup yields CDR1 SGHVS and CDR2 FQNEAQ. V shed 6 bases and J shed 0 bases, with 14 bases lying between them. This CDR3 has 15 residues. The CDR3 protein is CASSKWQALNTEAFF. CDR3 DNA sequence: TGTGCCAGCAGTAAGTGGCAGGCCCTGAACACTGAAGCTTTCTTT.

This clone has only a few counts. The rearrangement uses TRBV14 and TRBJ2-7; the match to TRBD2 covers 10 bases. The CDR3 is made up of 15 amino acids. Germline V gives CDR1 SGHDN, CDR2 FVKESK. Trimming at V came to 4 bases and at J to 0 bases, leaving 3 bases not matched to a gene. CDR3 sequence: CASSRSGGFSYEQYF. The CDR3 DNA sequence: TGTGCCAGCAGCCGTAGCGGGGGGTTCTCCTACGAGCAGTACTTC.

The chain links TRBV10-1 to TRBJ2-3; TRBD2 matches at 8 bases. The CDR3 is 15 residues long. Germline V gene lookup returns CDR1 WNHNN and CDR2 SYGVQD (reference sequence). Trimming at V came to 2 bases and at J to 8 bases, leaving 9 bases not matched to a gene. The CDR3 sequence: CASSELPAGVGTQYF. In DNA form, the CDR3 reads TGCGCCAGCAGTGAGCTCCCAGCGGGGGTTGGTACGCAGTATTTT.

V gene TRBV10-3 combines with J gene TRBJ2-3; TRBD2 matches 8 bases. The germline gives CDR1 ENHRY, CDR2 SYGVKD. Unmatched junction bases numbered 4, after V lost 9 bases and J lost 2 bases. The length of the CDR3 is 13 residues. CDR3 nucleotide sequence: TGTGCCATACAAGCGGGAGCCACAGATACGCAGTATTTT. Protein product: CAIQAGATDTQYF.

In DNA, the CDR3 is TGTGCCAGCAGCCGGGGGGGCGGCTCCTACAATGAGCAGTTCTTC. Translation gives CASSRGGGSYNEQFF. The chain recombines TRBV3-1 (or the pseudogene TRBV3-2) with TRBJ2-1; D possibly corresponds to TRBD2 (7 bases). CDR1 and CDR2 (germline): LGHDT, YNNKEL (reference sequence). The CDR3 extends over 15 amino acids. Between the trimmed V and J ends, which lost 4 bases and 0 bases, there was a span of 10 bases.

V gene TRBV19 combines with J gene TRBJ1-1; D is undetermined. This CDR3 has 14 amino acids. CDR1 is LNHDA and CDR2 is SQIVND in the germline V gene (reference sequence). The germline V and J ends were trimmed by 7 bases and 4 bases, with 16 bases remaining between them. DNA of the CDR3: TGTGCCAGTACCCAACTAGAGAGGAGCACTGAAGCTTTCTTT. Its translation: CASTQLERSTEAFF.

V is TRBV29-1 and J is TRBJ1-1, with TRBD1 as a possible D gene (6 bases). Trimming shortened V by 6 bases and J by 5 bases, and 19 bases separated the two germline ends. CDR1 and CDR2 from the germline V gene are SQVTM and ANQGSEA. The CDR3 length is 14 residues. CDR3 bases: TGCAGCGTCGGGGACATGGGCCGTGGAACTGAAGCTTTCTTT. Its translation is CSVGDMGRGTEAFF.

The genes are TRBV7-8 and TRBJ2-7; 7 bases agree with TRBD1. Unmatched junction bases numbered 13, after V lost 4 bases and J lost 1 base. The germline gives CDR1 SGHVS, CDR2 FQNEAQ. CDR3 length equals 17 residues. CDR3 DNA sequence: TGTGCCAGCAGCTCCCAAGCCCTCCCGGGACAGTCCTACGAGCAGTACTTC. Translation gives CASSSQALPGQSYEQYF.

This clone showed up just a few times. The CDR3 here is CASSYRRGVAMNTEAFF. CDR3 DNA sequence: TGTGCCAGCAGCTACCGGCGGGGGGTCGCGATGAACACTGAAGCTTTCTTT. The J gene is TRBJ1-1, the V gene TRBV7-9; D possibly corresponds to TRBD1 (5 bases). The length of the CDR3 is 17 residues. V gave up 4 bases and J gave up 0 bases, with 18 bases separating them. The germline CDR1 and CDR2 sequences are SEHNR and FQNEAQ (reference sequence).

The gene calls are TRBV12-3 or TRBV12-4 and TRBJ1-6; 7 bases map to TRBD1. The trim removed 7 bases at V and 6 bases at J, leaving 3 bases unmatched. This CDR3 comprises 13 residues. The DNA of the CDR3 is TGTGCCAGCAATACAGGGGTTAATTCACCCCTCCACTTT. Its translation is CASNTGVNSPLHF.

The chain uses TRBV2 and TRBJ2-1, with 11 bases that match TRBD2. Germline CDR1 reads SNHLY; CDR2 reads FYNNEI. V lost 0 bases to trimming and J lost 4 bases; unmatched junction nucleotides: 5. The CDR3 runs 17 residues. This CDR3 is CASSEATLAGGYNEQFF. The CDR3 DNA follows: TGTGCCAGCAGTGAAGCAACGCTAGCGGGGGGTTACAATGAGCAGTTCTTC. Supplemented by reference TRBV2 and TRBJ2-1, the full variable domain reads EPEVTQTPSHQVTQMGQEVILRCVPISNHLYFYWYRQILGQKVEFLVSFYNNEISEKSEIFDDQFSVERPDGSNFTLKIRSTKLEDSAMYFCASSEATLAGGYNEQFFGPGTRLTVL.

The rearrangement joins TRBV13 to TRBJ2-1; 8 bases match TRBD1. The germline gives CDR1 PRHDT, CDR2 FYEKMQ (reference sequence). The CDR3 is 20 residues long. Germline trimming cut 6 bases from V and 4 bases from J; bases unmatched to any gene: 23. The CDR3: CASSSRGTGAKGPLYNEQFF. CDR3 nucleotide sequence: TGTGCCAGCAGTTCCAGGGGGACAGGCGCGAAGGGTCCGCTATACAATGAGCAGTTCTTC.

The chain employs TRBV2 and TRBJ2-7; TRBD2 agrees at 12 bases. CDR3 length equals 14 residues. Trimming at V came to 7 bases and at J to 4 bases, leaving 5 bases not matched to a gene. Germline CDR1 reads SNHLY; CDR2 reads FYNNEI. In DNA form, the CDR3 reads TGTGCCAGCACTGAGACTAGCGGGAGTTACGAGCAGTACTTC. Amino acids: CASTETSGSYEQYF.

The chain recombines TRBV3-1 (or the pseudogene TRBV3-2) with TRBJ2-7; D gene ambiguous. The length of the CDR3 is 12 residues. Germline assignment: CDR1 LGHDT and CDR2 YNNKEL (reference sequence). V lost 5 bases and J 1 base, leaving 6 bases between the germline ends. In DNA form, the CDR3 reads TGTGCCAGCAGCAGCCCTTCCTACGAGCAGTACTTC. Amino acids: CASSSPSYEQYF.

This chain links TRBV7-2 with TRBJ2-5; 13 positions match TRBD2. Germline V gives CDR1 SGHTA, CDR2 FQGNSA. The ends lost 4 bases at V and 5 bases at J; junction bases unmatched: 13. The CDR3 spans 18 residues. CDR3 DNA sequence: TGTGCCAGCAGCTCAAGACTAGCGGGGGGAAGGTTTGGGGAGACCCAGTACTTC. The encoded protein is CASSSRLAGGRFGETQYF.

The CDR3 nucleotides read TGTGCCAGCAGTGAAGAACCTAGCTCTGGAAACACCATATATTTT. This gives the protein CASSEEPSSGNTIYF. This rearrangement joins TRBV6-1 to TRBJ1-3; no definite D call. Per germline, CDR1 MNHNS and CDR2 SASEGT. There are 15 residues in the CDR3. The germline V and J ends were trimmed by 1 base and 0 bases, with 7 bases remaining between them.

V and J are TRBV7-2 and TRBJ2-7; 7 bases line up with TRBD2. The CDR3 is 14 amino acids. Germline V CDR1 and CDR2: SGHTA, FQGNSA. The junction had 8 bases not matched to a gene; V was cut back by 5 bases and J by 4 bases. CDR3 sequence (DNA): TGTGCCAGCAGCCACCTCGGGGGAGGGTACGAGCAGTACTTC. It yields the protein CASSHLGGGYEQYF.

V is TRBV7-2 and J is TRBJ1-2; 8 nucleotides line up with TRBD1. The CDR3 runs to 13 residues. Trimming at V came to 5 bases and at J to 8 bases, leaving 7 bases not matched to a gene. From germline, CDR1 is SGHTA and CDR2 FQGNSA. This chain's CDR3 is CASSPGQGQGYTF. CDR3 nucleotide sequence: TGTGCCAGCAGCCCCGGACAGGGACAAGGCTACACCTTC.

The chain employs TRBV5-1 and TRBJ2-1, with TRBD2 identical over 8 bases. Germline CDR1 is SGHRS and CDR2 is YFSETQ. The CDR3 sequence is 15 residues long. After removal of 5 bases from V and 6 bases from J, the junction contained 10 bases not matched to a gene. The CDR3 bases are TGCGCCAGCAGACAACCGGGACTAGAAACCAATGAGCAGTTCTTC. Residues: CASRQPGLETNEQFF.

The V gene is TRBV5-1, the J gene TRBJ2-3, with 10 bases that match TRBD2. This CDR3 comprises 18 residues. The germline CDR1 and CDR2 sequences are SGHRS and YFSETQ. V was clipped by 0 bases and J by 7 bases; unmatched bases: 14. The CDR3 loop is CASSLAEPGLAKTNTQYF. DNA of the CDR3: TGCGCCAGCAGCTTGGCCGAGCCGGGACTAGCGAAGACAAATACGCAGTATTTT.

This clone was picked up one time. The chain combines TRBV29-1 with TRBJ2-1; 8 bases fit TRBD2. The germline CDR1 and CDR2 sequences are SQVTM and ANQGSEA. V shed 4 bases, J shed 6 bases, and the junction held 8 bases outside the gene matches. This CDR3 has 14 residues. The CDR3 DNA reads as TGCAGCGTTGGTATCGGGAGGGCTGGCAATGAGCAGTTCTTC. Protein sequence: CSVGIGRAGNEQFF.

The CDR3, as DNA: TGTGCCAGCAGTGAAGTGGCGGGAGTACGCACAGATACGCAGTATTTT. This encodes CASSEVAGVRTDTQYF. J is TRBJ2-3 and V is TRBV6-1, with 7 bases that match TRBD2. This CDR3 comprises 16 residues. V shed 1 base and J 1 base; nucleotides not matched to a gene: 5. CDR1 is MNHNS, CDR2 SASEGT, per germline.

The chain has TRBV6-5 and TRBJ2-5; a possible D gene is TRBD2 (6 bases). The ends were cut back, 6 bases at V and 5 bases at J, with 16 bases in the middle. The germline V gene has CDR1 MNHEY and CDR2 SVGAGI. The CDR3 covers 14 residues. In DNA, the CDR3 is TGTGCCAGCAGGGCGGGACCCCGGACGGAGACCCAGTACTTC. Residues: CASRAGPRTETQYF.

The chain links TRBV11-2 to TRBJ2-7, with TRBD2 as a possible D gene (6 bases). This CDR3 comprises 17 residues. The V gene lost 5 bases and the J gene lost 4 bases, with 24 bases spanning the gap. Germline V gene sequence: CDR1 SGHAT, CDR2 FQNNGV. The CDR3 nucleotides are TGTGCCAGCAGCCGCCTCCGTCGAGTAGCGGCAAATTACGAGCAGTACTTC. It translates to CASSRLRRVAANYEQYF.